The clone carrying this T cell receptor (beta chain) was observed once. This sample is part of a study of blood T cell repertoires in COVID-19. Whole-study context: Some COVID-19 samples were acute and others convalescent; all came from the United States, Italy and Spain.

The germline V and J ends were trimmed by 2 bases and 6 bases, with 7 bases remaining between them. The germline gives CDR1 DFQATT, CDR2 SNEGSKA (reference sequence). This CDR3 contains 11 residues. Assay used: immunoSEQ multiplex PCR; TCRdb lists only in-frame clones, some missing. This table holds some 45,000 clones, about three quarters found once. The V gene is TRBV20-1, the J gene TRBJ1-1; no clear D gene. Sequencing input: peripheral blood. This clonotype was obtained from a man in his 70s with active or convalescent COVID-19. The CDR3 sequence is CSARTNPEAFF. The DNA of the CDR3 is TGCAGTGCTAGAACAAACCCTGAAGCTTTCTTT.